These T cell receptor beta chains were read from a single sample in a study of blood T cell repertoires in COVID-19. Measured with immunoSEQ multiplex PCR; TCRdb has only the in-frame clones, and not every one. The data contain about 130,000 clones, roughly 84% of them singletons. Material: peripheral blood. The receptors were sampled from a woman in her 30s who had recovered from COVID-19. Each CDR3 is given with its conserved first and last residue. The D gene is left open where the match is weak.

CDR3 protein,V gene,D gene
CASSPKRGTQETQYF,TRBV18,TRBD2
CASSERGVGGGAFF,TRBV25-1,TRBD1
CSVEGTTSLAAFF,TRBV29-1,-
CASSHLPRTGGSYGYTF,TRBV3-1/TRBV3-2,TRBD1
CASSLSLDQPQHF,TRBV5-1,-
CASSIGTSGSFHYEQYF,TRBV19,TRBD2
CASSYRDRGGEKLFF,TRBV7-9,TRBD1
CASSLVVVRGGRGTQYF,TRBV7-2,TRBD2
CASSASRQQETQYF,TRBV9,-
CASSRQGAQYF,TRBV6-5,TRBD1
CASSEAQRQETQYF,TRBV2,-
CASSYRGRPDTQYF,TRBV3-1/TRBV3-2,TRBD1
CASSPGKGARTEAFF,TRBV18,-
CASSLHFPPSPGELFF,TRBV6-4,-
CASSETLTGPYQPQHF,TRBV6-1,-
CASSQVPGSSDEQFF,TRBV4-1,-
CASSSRVGDLETQYF,TRBV7-6,-
CAWSVLGRNQPQHF,TRBV30,-
CAITRWLAKNIQYF,TRBV10-3,-
CASSSGTTSTQYF,TRBV6-5,-
CASSSGLAGGPTDIQYF,TRBV4-2,TRBD2
CASSRPGQGAGELFF,TRBV6-5,TRBD1
CASSNTGYTYNSPLHF,TRBV19,-
CASSQQLEGGYTF,TRBV7-9,-